These 12 T cell receptor beta chains originate from one sample sequenced in a study of naive and memory T cell subsets. Two oligonucleotides, mixed equimolar, formed the beta constant-region primer covering TRBC1 and TRBC2. Four rounds of PCR amplified the ligated cDNA using nested alpha and beta constant-region primers plus SP2. TCRdb passed the UMI-ligation and nested PCR reads through MiXCR, listing each CDR3 protein once. The sample lists some 83,000 distinct CDR3 sequences, about 10% seen once, with approximately 1.1% in the top ten. Specimen: naive CD8+ T cells from blood. These receptors all stem from a human donor in good health.

The sample holds a few counts of this clonotype. The chain links TRBV27 to TRBJ1-4; 9 bases are a match to TRBD1. Germline V lookup: CDR1 MNHEY, CDR2 SMNVEV (reference sequence). V lost 6 bases to trimming and J lost 5 bases; unmatched junction nucleotides: 4. This CDR3 contains 14 residues. The CDR3 DNA follows: TGTGCCAGCAGCCGCGGACAGGGGAATGAAAAACTGTTTTTT. This encodes CASSRGQGNEKLFF.

The chain employs TRBV27 and TRBJ2-7; 9 nucleotides agree with TRBD2. Losses at the gene ends were 6 bases for V and 5 bases for J; bases not matched to a gene: 8. Germline V gives CDR1 MNHEY, CDR2 SMNVEV (reference sequence). This CDR3 is 14 amino acids long. CDR3 nucleotides: TGTGCCAGCAGAAGACTAGCGGATGTCGACGAGCAGTACTTC. Its translation is CASRRLADVDEQYF.

This clonotype was seen many times. The V and J genes are TRBV10-3 and TRBJ2-3, with 8 bases matching TRBD2. The CDR3 is made up of 17 amino acids. Trimming removed 0 bases from V and 2 bases from J; junction bases left unmatched: 7. Germline V lookup: CDR1 ENHRY, CDR2 SYGVKD. The CDR3 nucleotides are TGTGCCATCAGTGAGTCGATTACAGCGGGAGTCACAGATACGCAGTATTTT. Translated, it gives CAISESITAGVTDTQYF.

This clonotype was detected ten times or more. This chain connects TRBV29-1 to TRBJ1-2; TRBD1 might be the D (6 bases). V was shortened by 5 bases and J by 7 bases, with 14 bases between the two germline ends. Germline V gene data show CDR1 as SQVTM and CDR2 as ANQGSEA. This CDR3 region has 12 residues. The CDR3 nucleotides read TGCAGCGTTCGGGGGGGCGCAGGTGGCTACACCTTC. Translation gives CSVRGGAGGYTF. The full variable domain, with the rest looked up from reference TRBV29-1 and TRBJ1-2, is SAVISQKPSRDICQRGTSLTIQCQVDSQVTMMFWYRQQPGQSLTLIATANQGSEATYESGFVIDKFPISRPNLTFSTLTVSNMSPEDSSIYLCSVRGGAGGYTFGSGTRLTVV.

This clonotype was seen a handful of times. The V gene is TRBV7-9, the J gene TRBJ2-1; TRBD2 aligns across 7 bases. V trimming: 6 bases; J trimming: 9 bases; junction bases outside the gene matches: 8. Germline V gene data show CDR1 as SEHNR and CDR2 as FQNEAQ (reference sequence). The CDR3 consists of 13 residues. The CDR3 DNA follows: TGTGCCAGCAGGAGCGGGGAAATGGCTGAGCAGTTCTTC. This translates into CASRSGEMAEQFF. Using reference TRBV7-9 and TRBJ2-1 for the parts outside the CDR3, the full variable domain is DTGVSQNPRHKITKRGQNVTFRCDPISEHNRLYWYRQTLGQGPEFLTYFQNEAQLEKSRLLSDRFSAERPKGSFSTLEIQRTEQGDSAMYLCASRSGEMAEQFFGPGTRLTVL.

This clonotype was picked up a small number of times. This sequence joins TRBV3-1 and TRBJ2-4, with unresolved D. The CDR3 has 16 residues. The V gene's germline CDR1 is LGHDT and CDR2 YNNKEL (reference sequence). V lost 2 bases to trimming and J lost 0 bases, with 11 bases between them. The chain's CDR3 is CASSQMAGLAKNIQYF. CDR3 coding DNA: TGTGCCAGCAGCCAAATGGCCGGTCTAGCCAAAAACATTCAGTACTTC.

This clonotype was counted ten times or more. The rearrangement joins TRBV29-1 to TRBJ2-3, with D perhaps TRBD1 (6 bases). The V end was cut by 7 bases, the J end by 0 bases, with 23 bases between. The CDR3 is made up of 17 amino acids. CDR1 and CDR2 (germline): SQVTM, ANQGSEA. CDR3 DNA sequence: TGCAGCGCCTCGCCCCCAGGACAGAAGCCGAGCACAGATACGCAGTATTTT. Translated: CSASPPGQKPSTDTQYF.

Ten or more counts support this clonotype. The chain has TRBV5-4 and TRBJ2-7, with TRBD2 matching 7 bases. This CDR3 is built from 12 residues. Germline V lookup: CDR1 SGHNT, CDR2 YYREEE (reference sequence). The ends lost 4 bases at V and 6 bases at J; junction bases unmatched: 4. This CDR3 is CASSMGGPEQYF. Here the CDR3 DNA reads TGTGCCAGCAGCATGGGAGGGCCCGAGCAGTACTTC.

This clonotype was picked up many times. The rearrangement joins TRBV7-9 to TRBJ2-1, with TRBD2 matching over 11 bases. Losses at the gene ends were 5 bases for V and 4 bases for J; bases not matched to a gene: 7. The CDR3 consists of 16 residues. Germline-derived CDR1 and CDR2 are SEHNR and FQNEAQ (reference sequence). The DNA for the CDR3 is TGTGCCAGCAGCCAGACTAGCGGGAACTTTTACAATGAGCAGTTCTTC. This codes for CASSQTSGNFYNEQFF. Filled out from reference TRBV7-9 and TRBJ2-1, the complete variable domain reads DTGVSQNPRHKITKRGQNVTFRCDPISEHNRLYWYRQTLGQGPEFLTYFQNEAQLEKSRLLSDRFSAERPKGSFSTLEIQRTEQGDSAMYLCASSQTSGNFYNEQFFGPGTRLTVL.

The chain uses TRBV5-5 and TRBJ2-2; D remains ambiguous. V shed 2 bases and J shed 0 bases, with 17 bases lying between them. This CDR3 spans 18 amino acids. From germline, CDR1 is SGHKS and CDR2 YYEKEE (reference sequence). CDR3 loop: CASSFSVRFFANTGELFF. The CDR3 DNA follows: TGTGCCAGCAGCTTTTCAGTTCGGTTCTTCGCGAACACCGGGGAGCTGTTTTTT.

The genes are TRBV12-3 or TRBV12-4 and TRBJ2-1; 10 nucleotides match TRBD1. Trimming at V came to 8 bases and at J to 8 bases, leaving 12 bases not matched to a gene. The CDR3 is 15 residues long. CDR3 amino acids: CASGRRDRGLDEQFF. The CDR3 coding sequence is TGTGCCAGCGGGAGGAGGGACAGGGGTCTGGATGAGCAGTTCTTC.

In its sample, this clonotype was seen a few times. The chain combines TRBV2 with TRBJ1-2; D unresolved. The V gene's germline CDR1 is SNHLY and CDR2 FYNNEI. V lost 9 bases and J 6 bases, leaving 14 bases between the germline ends. CDR3 size: 12 residues. The CDR3 spells CASGGRVDGYTF. CDR3 DNA: TGTGCCAGTGGCGGGAGGGTTGATGGCTACACCTTC.